The 26 T cell receptor beta chains below all came from one sample that was sequenced in a study of response to subunit inactivated influenza vaccine. TCRdb used MiXCR to reprocess the RT-PCR reads, holding one entry per CDR3 protein. The sample lists about 480,000 distinct CDR3 sequences; approximately 11% were seen once. The specimen comprised PBMCs from blood, sampled roughly 48 days after vaccination. These receptors all come from a man between 50 and 59 years old who received an inactivated influenza vaccine.

This clonotype was picked up a small number of times. The V call is TRBV29-1, the J call TRBJ2-5; D is ambiguous. Trimming cost V 0 bases and J 2 bases, with 7 bases left between them. Germline V gene sequence: CDR1 SQVTM, CDR2 ANQGSEA. The CDR3 loop spans 13 amino acids. This CDR3 is CSVEDWGQETQYF. In DNA, the CDR3 is TGCAGCGTTGAAGATTGGGGTCAAGAGACCCAGTACTTC. Combining the CDR3 with reference TRBV29-1 and TRBJ2-5 gives the whole variable domain SAVISQKPSRDICQRGTSLTIQCQVDSQVTMMFWYRQQPGQSLTLIATANQGSEATYESGFVIDKFPISRPNLTFSTLTVSNMSPEDSSIYLCSVEDWGQETQYFGPGTRLLVL.

There are a few counts of this clonotype. The junction departs from germline at one end; a sequencing error may be responsible. The gene calls are TRBV4-1 and TRBJ1-2; weak D call: TRBD1 (5 bases). CDR3 size: 14 residues. Per the germline V gene, CDR1 is MGHRA and CDR2 is YSYEKL. CDR3 region: CAGSPGGVGYGYTF. CDR3 DNA sequence: TGCGCCGGCAGCCCCGGAGGGGTCGGCTATGGCTACACCTTC.

The chain has TRBV7-9 and TRBJ2-3; the D is unclear. V was clipped by 7 bases and J by 2 bases, with 16 bases between them. Germline V gene data show CDR1 as SEHNR and CDR2 as FQNEAQ (reference sequence). The CDR3 consists of 15 residues. CDR3 nucleotides: TGTGCCAGCATCCCCCCTCTGGTGCTCACAGATACGCAGTATTTT. Protein: CASIPPLVLTDTQYF.

This clonotype was seen many times. The chain carries TRBV4-3 and TRBJ2-5; no clear D. The CDR3 spans 15 residues. CDR1 is LGHNA and CDR2 is YSLEER in the germline V gene. With 3 bases removed from V and 4 bases from J, the gap between germline ends came to 15 bases. CDR3 bases: TGCGCCAGCAGCCATCGGTTTGGGCCCCTAGAGACCCAGTACTTC. Amino acids: CASSHRFGPLETQYF.

This clonotype was detected only a few times. The J gene is TRBJ1-3, the V gene TRBV6-5, with D unclear. The ends were cut back, 0 bases at V and 4 bases at J, with 10 bases in the middle. Germline V lookup: CDR1 MNHEY, CDR2 SVGAGI. CDR3 length equals 15 residues. This CDR3 is CASSYSTVLGNTIYF. CDR3 nucleotides: TGTGCCAGCAGTTACTCGACGGTGTTAGGAAACACCATATATTTT.

This chain connects TRBV7-6 to TRBJ1-4; D is unresolved. Trimming cost V 8 bases and J 8 bases, with 15 bases left between them. The CDR3 covers 13 residues. Looked up from germline, CDR1 is SGHVS and CDR2 is FNYEAQ. CDR3 sequence: CASAVSSAEKLFF. Here the CDR3 DNA reads TGTGCCAGCGCGGTCAGCTCGGCCGAAAAACTGTTTTTT.

V gene TRBV18 combines with J gene TRBJ2-3; TRBD2 agrees at 8 bases. V lost 3 bases, J lost 3 bases, and 8 bases stayed unmatched. Germline CDR1 KGHSH, CDR2 LQKENI. CDR3 length: 16 residues. CDR3 sequence reads: CASSPYILAVTDTQYF. As DNA, the CDR3 is TGTGCCAGCTCACCGTACATACTAGCGGTGACAGATACGCAGTATTTT.

The V and J genes are TRBV7-2 and TRBJ2-7, with 8 bases matching TRBD1. The V gene end was trimmed by 5 bases and the J gene end by 2 bases; junction bases not matched to a gene: 5. The CDR3 is 14 residues long. Per germline, CDR1 SGHTA and CDR2 FQGNSA. CDR3 sequence reads: CASSHKTGAYEQYF. The CDR3 coding sequence is TGTGCCAGCAGCCACAAGACAGGGGCCTACGAGCAGTACTTC.

This chain joins TRBV6-1 and TRBJ2-5; a weak D match, TRBD2 (7 bases). The germline CDR1 and CDR2 sequences are MNHNS and SASEGT. The CDR3 spans 14 residues. Trimming removed 6 bases at V and 5 bases at J, with 16 bases between. The CDR3 sequence: CASSLGGPHETQYF. CDR3 DNA sequence: TGTGCCAGCAGCCTGGGGGGGCCTCATGAGACCCAGTACTTC.

The rearrangement joins TRBV19 to TRBJ2-2; no definite D call. Trimming removed 3 bases from V and 0 bases from J, with 11 bases in between. CDR1 and CDR2 (germline): LNHDA, SQIVND (reference sequence). The CDR3 runs to 16 residues. The CDR3 region is CASSIAGPPNTGELFF. Written as DNA, the CDR3 is TGTGCCAGTAGTATCGCCGGACCACCGAACACCGGGGAGCTGTTTTTT.

There are a few counts of this clonotype. The gene calls are TRBV5-1 and TRBJ2-3; D gene unclear. Germline lookup yields CDR1 SGHRS and CDR2 YFSETQ. CDR3 length: 14 residues. V was clipped by 0 bases and J by 0 bases, with 5 bases between them. The CDR3 protein is CASSLVQSTDTQYF. The CDR3 nucleotides are TGCGCCAGCAGCTTGGTTCAGAGCACAGATACGCAGTATTTT. The full variable domain, with the rest looked up from reference TRBV5-1 and TRBJ2-3, is KAGVTQTPRYLIKTRGQQVTLSCSPISGHRSVSWYQQTPGQGLQFLFEYFSETQRNKGNFPGRFSGRQFSNSRSEMNVSTLELGDSALYLCASSLVQSTDTQYFGPGTRLTVL.

The chain is built from TRBV5-1 and TRBJ1-5; D not resolved. The CDR3 consists of 16 residues. The germline V gene has CDR1 SGHRS and CDR2 YFSETQ. V lost 6 bases and J 5 bases, leaving 21 bases between the germline ends. CDR3 sequence (DNA): TGCGCCAGCACTATCACGGGCGCAAGGATACATCAGCCCCAGCATTTT. Translating gives CASTITGARIHQPQHF.

This clonotype was seen a few times. The CDR3 is CASSLGPEIGYEQYF. The CDR3, as DNA: TGTGCCAGCAGCTTAGGGCCGGAGATCGGGTACGAGCAGTACTTC. The gene calls are TRBV7-8 and TRBJ2-7; D is ambiguous. V shed 1 base and J shed 4 bases, with 14 bases lying between them. The CDR3 runs to 15 residues. Germline CDR1 SGHVS, CDR2 FQNEAQ. Looking up the rest from reference TRBV7-8 and TRBJ2-7 gives the full variable domain: GAGVSQSPRYKVAKRGQDVALRCDPISGHVSLFWYQQALGQGPEFLTYFQNEAQLDKSGLPSDRFFAERPEGSVSTLKIQRTQQEDSAVYLCASSLGPEIGYEQYFGPGTRLTVT.

This clonotype was counted a few times. The chain carries TRBV7-9 and TRBJ2-3, with D hard to call. V was trimmed by 2 bases and J by 3 bases, leaving 9 bases between them. Germline lookup yields CDR1 SEHNR and CDR2 FQNEAQ (reference sequence). The CDR3 extends over 14 amino acids. CDR3 DNA sequence: TGTGCCAGCAGCTTAACCTCGCTAACAGATACGCAGTATTTT. Protein product: CASSLTSLTDTQYF.

The chain joins TRBV20-1 to TRBJ2-3; D is undetermined. Per germline, CDR1 DFQATT and CDR2 SNEGSKA (reference sequence). This CDR3 has 13 residues. V was clipped by 7 bases and J by 4 bases, with 15 bases between them. The CDR3 nucleotides read TGCAGTGGCCAGGAAAGGCATTCAGATACGCAGTATTTT. It encodes CSGQERHSDTQYF.

The chain carries TRBV6-2 or TRBV6-3 and TRBJ1-2; 7 nucleotides agree with TRBD1. The ends lost 1 base at V and 4 bases at J; junction bases unmatched: 3. From germline, CDR1 is MNHEY and CDR2 SVGEGT. The CDR3 has 14 amino acids. Written as DNA, the CDR3 is TGTGCCAGCAGTTACTTTCGACAGGGCTATGGCTACACCTTC. Translating it yields CASSYFRQGYGYTF.

This chain's CDR3 is CASSYTGVRPSGNTIYF. DNA of the CDR3: TGTGCCAGCAGCTATACTGGGGTCAGGCCCTCTGGAAACACCATATATTTT. This sequence joins TRBV6-5 and TRBJ1-3, with D unclear. CDR3 length: 17 amino acids. Germline V CDR1 and CDR2: MNHEY, SVGAGI. Between the trimmed V and J ends, which lost 6 bases and 0 bases, there was a span of 18 bases.

The chain joins TRBV7-9 to TRBJ2-5, with D possibly being TRBD2 (7 bases). The CDR3 totals 14 residues. V dropped 5 bases and J dropped 5 bases, with 15 bases sitting between them. From germline, CDR1 is SEHNR and CDR2 FQNEAQ (reference sequence). The CDR3 region has the DNA TGTGCCAGCAGCCGACTACAGGGAGGGGAGACCCAGTACTTC. Protein: CASSRLQGGETQYF.

Details on this clonotype: A read error may account for a junction end that differs from germline. This chain links TRBV20-1 with TRBJ1-2; D not certain. The CDR3 runs to 14 residues. The germline V gene encodes CDR1 DFQATT and CDR2 SNEGSKA (reference sequence). CDR3 region: CSASSRTALGGYAF. The DNA for the CDR3 is TGCAGTGCTAGCAGCCGTACCGCTTTGGGTGGCTACGCCTTC.

The chain links TRBV28 to TRBJ2-3, with D tentatively TRBD1 (6 bases). V was pared by 3 bases and J by 7 bases, with 14 bases between. The CDR3 extends over 14 amino acids. Germline CDR1 is MDHEN and CDR2 is SYDVKM. CDR3 nucleotides: TGTGCCAGCAGTTTCGTCGTGGGGGCTTATACGCAGTATTTT. The encoded protein is CASSFVVGAYTQYF.

This clonotype was picked up a small number of times. V usage is TRBV9 and J usage is TRBJ2-5; 9 nucleotides align to TRBD2. The length of the CDR3 is 16 residues. CDR1 and CDR2 from the germline V gene are SGDLS and YYNGEE. The V segment lost 0 bases and the J segment 5 bases; nucleotides outside the gene matches: 8. CDR3 sequence: CASSVGLASGKETQYF. The DNA of the CDR3 is TGTGCCAGCAGCGTAGGTCTGGCTAGCGGGAAGGAGACCCAGTACTTC.

This clonotype was counted between two and nine times. V usage is TRBV20-1 and J usage is TRBJ1-6; D unclear. CDR3 length equals 11 residues. V was trimmed by 5 bases and J by 7 bases, leaving 6 bases between them. In germline, CDR1 is DFQATT, CDR2 SNEGSKA (reference sequence). The CDR3 DNA sequence: TGCAGTGCTTCCAAGAATTCACCCCTCCACTTT. Translation gives CSASKNSPLHF.

The chain is built from TRBV24-1 and TRBJ1-5; 7 bases line up with TRBD1. The trim removed 4 bases at V and 5 bases at J, leaving 7 bases unmatched. The CDR3 sequence is 15 residues long. Germline-derived CDR1 and CDR2 are KGHDR and SFDVKD. CDR3 coding DNA: TGTGCCACCAGTGACCCCAGACAGGGAGATCAGCCCCAGCATTTT. This codes for CATSDPRQGDQPQHF.

CDR3 sequence reads: CASSPIWGAGESSYEQYF. The CDR3 nucleotides read TGTGCCAGCAGCCCGATATGGGGGGCTGGGGAGAGCTCCTACGAGCAGTACTTC. V is TRBV11-1 and J is TRBJ2-7; D is possibly TRBD1 or TRBD2 (6 bases each). Germline V gene sequence: CDR1 SGHAT, CDR2 FQDESV (reference sequence). The CDR3 has 18 amino acids. Trimming shortened V by 5 bases and J by 0 bases, and 23 bases separated the two germline ends.

This clonotype has just a few counts. This chain connects TRBV20-1 to TRBJ1-2; D unresolved. Trimming stripped 6 bases from V and 10 bases from J, with 21 bases between. Per germline, CDR1 DFQATT and CDR2 SNEGSKA (reference sequence). This CDR3 region has 13 residues. Here the CDR3 reads CSAAVSPGSDYTF. The CDR3 DNA sequence: TGCAGTGCGGCCGTGTCTCCGGGGAGCGACTACACCTTC.

This clonotype was seen many times. V and J are TRBV5-6 and TRBJ2-3; the match to TRBD2 covers 9 bases. This CDR3 has 15 amino acids. Looked up from germline, CDR1 is SGHDT and CDR2 is YYEEEE. V gave up 2 bases and J gave up 4 bases; unmatched junction bases: 5. CDR3 DNA: TGTGCCAGCAGCTTAGGTAGCGGGAGCGCAGATACGCAGTATTTT. Translation gives CASSLGSGSADTQYF.